This T cell receptor beta chain came from a study of blood T cell repertoires in COVID-19. Overall study context: The origin of the acute and convalescent COVID-19 samples was the United States, Italy and Spain. T cells, B-cell-depleted T cells, or PBMCs provided the cDNA or gDNA that served as material.

Original processing notes: Reference gene primer amplification gave nucleated cell count estimates. Profiled with immunoSEQ multiplex PCR; TCRdb holds only in-frame clones, not every one. V and J calls and clone size are given by that table; D and trimming were obtained from the DNA. Seen here are 50,000 to 85,000 clones, about 82% observed once, and the top ten hold 8.5% to 10%. Germline loops: CDR1 SGHTA, CDR2 FQGNSA. The CDR3 extends over 13 amino acids. V was pared by 8 bases and J by 4 bases, with 6 bases of the junction left unmatched. Source material: peripheral blood. The V and J genes are TRBV7-2 and TRBJ2-7; 9 bases map to TRBD2. The receptor was isolated from a human donor in a cohort sampled during active COVID-19. The CDR3 DNA follows: TGTGCCAGCGACCAAGCGGGAGGTTACGAGCAGTACTTC. Encoded protein: CASDQAGGYEQYF.